The T cell receptor beta chain under discussion was sequenced for a study of T-cell reconstitution after alpha-beta-depleted transplantation in children. Points from the study as a whole: There were reportedly several hundred expanded graft clones from which alpha-beta T cells came about two months after transplant. Certain patients had high TCRbeta diversity at day 60, and it came from recipient T cells and thymic progenitors that survived. It was newly produced T cells that mostly accounted for T-cell counts and diversity one year after transplant.

As concerns this clonotype: Antigen specificity is unknown.

During its preparation, the TCRbeta library received unique molecular identifiers. TCRdb re-called the PCR reads through MiXCR, storing one row per CDR3 protein. In the table there are 450,000 to 550,000 distinct CDR3 sequences, 11% of which are singletons. The germline V gene has CDR1 SGDLS and CDR2 YYNGEE. The CDR3 covers 15 residues. J lost 1 base, V lost 0 bases, and 0 bases had no gene match. The source is a female patient under 10 years old who had a stem cell transplant for aplastic anemia, so the T cells may come from the graft donor. Sequenced here: PBMCs, mostly from graft donor cells, sampled 180 days after TCRalphabeta/CD19-depleted stem cell transplant. The chain employs TRBV9 and TRBJ2-1; 8 bases match TRBD2. CDR3 coding DNA: TGTGCCAGCAGCGTAGGACTAGCGTCCTACAATGAGCAGTTCTTC. This codes for CASSVGLASYNEQFF.